This T cell receptor (beta chain) derives from a study (dated by TCRdb to 2016 to 2018). About this clonotype itself: There is no known antigen for this receptor. No base quality information exists; no much larger clone differs at one position.

The library was produced with RT-PCR. Data came from an Illumina MiSeq. TCRdb itself trimmed the public reads at Q25 with fastp, ran MiXCR and retained productive beta chains. Every distinct CDR3 protein forms one entry, paired with its most common genes and DNA. The table for this sample lists about 680,000 distinct CDR3 sequences; approximately 15% of them were counted only once. The top ten constitute 3.6% of the sample. The CDR3 numbers 13 residues from cysteine through phenylalanine. Of the read, only the CDR3 DNA is kept; its 39 bases are in frame from base 1. For this chain, trimming is 8 bases at the V end and 6 bases at the J end, and the number of junction bases without a gene match is 7. As encoded in the germline V gene, CDR1 is MDHEN while CDR2 is SYDVKM.

The chain is assembled from TRBV28 and TRBJ2-1; 7 central bases correspond to TRBD2. The TCR originated in a female donor in good health, serving as a healthy control. Sequencing was performed on memory CD4+ T cells from blood. The CDR3 in this case is CASGGGVLNEQFF. The nucleotide sequence is given as TGTGCCAGCGGGGGGGGAGTACTCAATGAGCAGTTCTTC.